The TCR beta chain described here comes from a study of graft-versus-host responses after intestinal transplantation. Regarding this clone: Its antigen is not known.

Assay used: immunoSEQ multiplex PCR; TCRdb lists only in-frame clones, some missing. The top ten clones hold 0.19% of a sample with about 130,000 clones, roughly 91% of them seen once. Per germline, CDR1 MNHEY and CDR2 SVGAGI. The V and J ends lost 5 bases and 3 bases respectively, with 13 bases between them. The CDR3 contains 15 residues. The sample in question was unstimulated CD4+ T cells sorted from spleen or lymph node cells, obtained before intestinal transplant. This TCR came from a human donor who received an intestinal transplant. The rearrangement links TRBV6-5 to TRBJ2-2; tentatively, D is TRBD2 (6 bases). The CDR3 bases are TGTGCCAGCAGTATCGGGACTTACGACACCGGGGAGCTGTTTTTT. Protein: CASSIGTYDTGELFF.